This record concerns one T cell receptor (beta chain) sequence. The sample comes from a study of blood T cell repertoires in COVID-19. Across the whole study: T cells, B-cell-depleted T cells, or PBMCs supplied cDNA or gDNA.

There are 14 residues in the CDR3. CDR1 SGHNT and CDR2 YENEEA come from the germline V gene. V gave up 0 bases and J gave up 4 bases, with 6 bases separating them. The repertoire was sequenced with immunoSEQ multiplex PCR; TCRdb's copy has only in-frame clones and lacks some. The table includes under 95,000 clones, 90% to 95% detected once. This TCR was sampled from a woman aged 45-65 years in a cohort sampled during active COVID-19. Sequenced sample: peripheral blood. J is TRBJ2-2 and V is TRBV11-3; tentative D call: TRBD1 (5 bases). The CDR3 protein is CASSLDQGTGELFF. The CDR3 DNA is TGTGCCAGCAGCTTAGATCAGGGCACCGGGGAGCTGTTTTTT.